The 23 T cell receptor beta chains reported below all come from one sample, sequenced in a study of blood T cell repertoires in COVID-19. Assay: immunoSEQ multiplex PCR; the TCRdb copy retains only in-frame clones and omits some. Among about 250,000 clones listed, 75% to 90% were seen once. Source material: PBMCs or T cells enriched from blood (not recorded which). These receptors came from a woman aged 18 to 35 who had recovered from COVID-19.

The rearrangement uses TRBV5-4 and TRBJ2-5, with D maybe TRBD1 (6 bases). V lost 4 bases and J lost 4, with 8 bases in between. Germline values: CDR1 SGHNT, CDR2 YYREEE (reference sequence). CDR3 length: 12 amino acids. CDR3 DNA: TGTGCCAGCAGCATGACAGGAGAGACCCAGTACTTC. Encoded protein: CASSMTGETQYF.

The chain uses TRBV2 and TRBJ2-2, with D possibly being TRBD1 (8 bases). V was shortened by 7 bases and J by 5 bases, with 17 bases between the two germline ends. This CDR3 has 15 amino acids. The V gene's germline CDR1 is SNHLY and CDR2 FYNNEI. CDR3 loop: CASNLGQGGTGELFF. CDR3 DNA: TGTGCCAGCAATTTAGGACAGGGAGGGACCGGGGAGCTGTTTTTT.

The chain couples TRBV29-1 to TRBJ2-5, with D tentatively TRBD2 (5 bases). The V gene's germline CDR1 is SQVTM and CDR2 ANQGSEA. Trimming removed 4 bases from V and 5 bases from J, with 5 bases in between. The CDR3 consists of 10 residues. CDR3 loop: CSVGEETQYF. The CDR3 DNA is TGCAGCGTTGGGGAGGAGACCCAGTACTTC.

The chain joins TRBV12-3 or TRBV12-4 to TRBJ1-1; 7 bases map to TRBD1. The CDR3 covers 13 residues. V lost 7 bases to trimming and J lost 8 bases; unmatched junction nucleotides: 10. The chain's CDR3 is CASTFGTGAEAFF. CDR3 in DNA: TGTGCCAGCACCTTTGGTACAGGGGCAGAAGCTTTCTTT.

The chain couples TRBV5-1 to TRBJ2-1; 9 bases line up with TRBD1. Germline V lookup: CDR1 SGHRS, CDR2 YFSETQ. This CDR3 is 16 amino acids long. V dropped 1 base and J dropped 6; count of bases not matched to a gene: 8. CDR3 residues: CASSLTVQGAGNEQFF. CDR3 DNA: TGCGCCAGCAGCTTGACGGTACAGGGGGCTGGCAATGAGCAGTTCTTC.

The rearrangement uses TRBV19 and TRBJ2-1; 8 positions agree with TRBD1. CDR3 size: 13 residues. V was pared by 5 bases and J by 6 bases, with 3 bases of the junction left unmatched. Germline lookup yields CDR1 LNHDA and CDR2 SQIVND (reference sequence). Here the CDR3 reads CASSLTGGNEQFF. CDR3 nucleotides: TGTGCCAGTAGTCTTACAGGGGGCAATGAGCAGTTCTTC.

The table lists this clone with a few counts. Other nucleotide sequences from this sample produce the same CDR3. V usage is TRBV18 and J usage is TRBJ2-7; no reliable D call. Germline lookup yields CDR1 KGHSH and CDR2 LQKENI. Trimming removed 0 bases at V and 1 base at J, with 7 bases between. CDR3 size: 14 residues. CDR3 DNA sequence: TGTGCCAGCTCACCACCGGCAGGATCCTACGAGCAGTACTTC. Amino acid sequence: CASSPPAGSYEQYF.

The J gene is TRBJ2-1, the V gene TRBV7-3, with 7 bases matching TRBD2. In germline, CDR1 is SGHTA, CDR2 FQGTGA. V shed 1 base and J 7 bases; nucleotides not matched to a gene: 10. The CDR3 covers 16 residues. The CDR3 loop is CASSLKGGLVGNEQFF. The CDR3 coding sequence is TGTGCCAGCAGCTTAAAAGGCGGACTAGTAGGGAATGAGCAGTTCTTC.

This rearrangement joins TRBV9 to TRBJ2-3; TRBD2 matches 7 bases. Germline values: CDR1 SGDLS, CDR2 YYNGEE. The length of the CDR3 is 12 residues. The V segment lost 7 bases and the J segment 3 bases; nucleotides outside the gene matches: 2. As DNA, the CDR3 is TGTGCCAGCGCGCGGGGGACAGATACGCAGTATTTT. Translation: CASARGTDTQYF.

The CDR3 nucleotides read TGTGCCAGCAGCAAGGAGCGGGGGGTTTCCTACAATGAGCAGTTCTTC. This encodes CASSKERGVSYNEQFF. The genes are TRBV7-2 and TRBJ2-1; 9 positions match TRBD2. Germline V gene sequence: CDR1 SGHTA, CDR2 FQGNSA. This CDR3 region has 16 residues. The V gene end was trimmed by 5 bases and the J gene end by 1 base; junction bases not matched to a gene: 6.

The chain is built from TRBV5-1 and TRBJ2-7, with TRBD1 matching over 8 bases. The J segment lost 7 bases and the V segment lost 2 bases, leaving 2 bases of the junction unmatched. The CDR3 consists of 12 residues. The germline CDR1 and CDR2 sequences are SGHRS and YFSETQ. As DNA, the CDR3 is TGCGCCAGCAGCTTTGGGACAGGAGAGCAGTACTTC. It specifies CASSFGTGEQYF.

DNA of the CDR3: TGCGCCAGCAGCCAAGAATACACCTTCGGCTACACCTTC. Residues: CASSQEYTFGYTF. This sequence joins TRBV4-1 and TRBJ1-2; D gene unclear. The CDR3 has 13 residues. Germline V gene sequence: CDR1 MGHRA, CDR2 YSYEKL. V lost 0 bases, J lost 8 bases, and 10 bases lay in between.

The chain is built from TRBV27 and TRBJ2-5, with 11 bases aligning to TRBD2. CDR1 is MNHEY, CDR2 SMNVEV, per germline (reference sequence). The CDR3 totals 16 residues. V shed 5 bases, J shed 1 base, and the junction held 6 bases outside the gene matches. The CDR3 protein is CASSDGTSGIQETQYF. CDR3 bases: TGTGCCAGCAGTGACGGGACTAGCGGCATCCAAGAGACCCAGTACTTC.

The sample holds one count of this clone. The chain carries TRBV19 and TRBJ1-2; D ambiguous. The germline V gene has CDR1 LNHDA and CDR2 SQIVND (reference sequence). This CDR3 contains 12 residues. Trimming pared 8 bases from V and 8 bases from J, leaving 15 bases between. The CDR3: CASADKRRGYTF. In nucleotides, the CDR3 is TGTGCCAGTGCTGACAAACGCAGGGGCTACACCTTC. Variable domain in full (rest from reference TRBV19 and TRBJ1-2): DGGITQSPKYLFRKEGQNVTLSCEQNLNHDAMYWYRQDPGQGLRLIYYSQIVNDFQKGDIAEGYSVSREKKESFPLTVTSAQKNPTAFYLCASADKRRGYTFGSGTRLTVV.

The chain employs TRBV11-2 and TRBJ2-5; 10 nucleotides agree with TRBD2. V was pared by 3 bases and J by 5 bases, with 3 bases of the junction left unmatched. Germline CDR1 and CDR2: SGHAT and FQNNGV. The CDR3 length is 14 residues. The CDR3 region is CASSFSGGRETQYF. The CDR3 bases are TGTGCCAGCAGCTTTAGCGGGGGGAGGGAGACCCAGTACTTC.

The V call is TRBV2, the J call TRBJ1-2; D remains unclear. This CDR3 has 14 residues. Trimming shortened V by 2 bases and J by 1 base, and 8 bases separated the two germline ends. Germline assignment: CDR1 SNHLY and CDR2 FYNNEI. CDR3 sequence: CASSETALNYGYTF. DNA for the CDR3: TGTGCCAGCAGTGAAACCGCACTTAACTATGGCTACACCTTC.

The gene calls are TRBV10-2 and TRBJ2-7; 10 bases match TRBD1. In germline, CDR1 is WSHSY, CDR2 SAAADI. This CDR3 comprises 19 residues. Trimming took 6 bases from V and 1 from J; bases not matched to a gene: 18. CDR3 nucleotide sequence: TGCGCCAGCAGCTTCATTGACCCCGGGACAGGGGACTTTTCCTACGAGCAGTACTTC. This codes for CASSFIDPGTGDFSYEQYF.

The CDR3 sequence is CASSPQANTEAFF. DNA of the CDR3: TGTGCCAGCTCACCGCAAGCGAACACTGAAGCTTTCTTT. J is TRBJ1-1 and V is TRBV18; D call uncertain. The CDR3 covers 13 residues. Germline V lookup: CDR1 KGHSH, CDR2 LQKENI. V lost 3 bases, J lost 1 base, and 6 bases lay in between.

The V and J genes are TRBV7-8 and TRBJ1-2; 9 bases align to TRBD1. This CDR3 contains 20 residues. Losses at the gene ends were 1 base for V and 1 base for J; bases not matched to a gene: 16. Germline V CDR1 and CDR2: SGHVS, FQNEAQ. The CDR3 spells CASSLDPQGAQFEVNYGYTF. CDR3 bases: TGTGCCAGCAGCTTAGACCCACAGGGGGCGCAATTCGAAGTTAACTATGGCTACACCTTC.

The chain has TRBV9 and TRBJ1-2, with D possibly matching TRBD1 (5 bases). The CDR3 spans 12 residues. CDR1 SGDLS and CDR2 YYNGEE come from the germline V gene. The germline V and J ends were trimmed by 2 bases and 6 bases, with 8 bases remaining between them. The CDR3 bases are TGTGCCAGCAGCGTCCAGGGTCATGGCTACACCTTC. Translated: CASSVQGHGYTF.

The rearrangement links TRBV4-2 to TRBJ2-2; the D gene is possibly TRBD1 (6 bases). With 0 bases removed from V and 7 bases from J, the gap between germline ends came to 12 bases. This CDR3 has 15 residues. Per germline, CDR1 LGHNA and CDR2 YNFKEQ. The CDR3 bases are TGTGCCAGCAGCCAAGAAGGCAGGGGAAACGGGGAGCTGTTTTTT. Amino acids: CASSQEGRGNGELFF.

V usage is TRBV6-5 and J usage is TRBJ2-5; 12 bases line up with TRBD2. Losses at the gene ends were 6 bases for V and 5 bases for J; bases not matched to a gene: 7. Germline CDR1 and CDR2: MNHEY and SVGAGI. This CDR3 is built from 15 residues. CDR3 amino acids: CASRQLAGGWETQYF. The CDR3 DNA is TGTGCCAGCAGACAACTAGCGGGGGGTTGGGAGACCCAGTACTTC.

CDR3 DNA: TGTGCCAGCCACCGGGGGGTTGAGGATGGCTACACCTTC. It encodes CASHRGVEDGYTF. This sequence joins TRBV6-5 and TRBJ1-2; possible D gene TRBD1, 5 bases. This CDR3 has 13 amino acids. V was pared by 8 bases and J by 6 bases, with 16 bases between. CDR1 is MNHEY and CDR2 is SVGAGI in the germline V gene.